These 15 T cell receptor beta chains came from one sample sequenced in a study of OX40 agonist ivuxolimab in advanced cancers. Repertoires were generated with immunoSEQ multiplex PCR, while TCRdb's copy carries only in-frame clones and drops some. The table lists roughly 76,000 clones, around four fifths of them singletons. This specimen was CD4+ or CD8+ T cells sorted from blood, taken in a trial of the OX40 agonist ivuxolimab. Every receptor here comes from an adult with an advanced solid tumor such as melanoma, head and neck, liver or kidney cancer.

This clone was recorded only once. The gene calls are TRBV6-5 and TRBJ1-2; D is undetermined. The CDR3 runs 14 residues. CDR1 and CDR2 (germline): MNHEY, SVGAGI. V was pared by 2 bases and J by 2 bases, with 9 bases between. CDR3 residues: CASSYRSANYGYTF. CDR3 nucleotides: TGTGCCAGCAGTTACCGGTCAGCGAACTATGGCTACACCTTC.

This clone was detected only once. The V gene is TRBV20-1, the J gene TRBJ1-1; no definite D call. V gave up 7 bases and J gave up 1 base, with 7 bases separating them. The CDR3 runs 11 residues. The germline gives CDR1 DFQATT, CDR2 SNEGSKA (reference sequence). The CDR3 is CSVKGNTEAFF. CDR3 coding DNA: TGCAGTGTCAAGGGGAACACTGAAGCTTTCTTT.

The rearrangement uses TRBV7-3 and TRBJ2-7, with TRBD2 matching 13 bases. Trimming at V came to 5 bases and at J to 4 bases, leaving 5 bases not matched to a gene. This CDR3 has 15 residues. Germline loops: CDR1 SGHTA, CDR2 FQGTGA. The DNA of the CDR3 is TGTGCCAGCAGCGAGACTAGCGGGGGGTTTTACGAGCAGTACTTC. This translates into CASSETSGGFYEQYF.

The rearrangement links TRBV6-6 to TRBJ2-1, with 11 bases that match TRBD2. The J segment lost 9 bases and the V segment lost 4 bases, leaving 8 bases of the junction unmatched. Germline V gene sequence: CDR1 MNHNY, CDR2 SVGAGI (reference sequence). This CDR3 is built from 15 residues. The CDR3 bases are TGTGCCAGCAGTTTTGGGACTAGCGGTGGAAGTGAGCAGTTCTTC. It specifies CASSFGTSGGSEQFF.

The chain uses TRBV23-1 and TRBJ1-1; D gene unclear. TRBV23-1 is an open reading frame whose function is uncertain. V lost 2 bases and J lost 0, with 7 bases in between. This CDR3 has 14 residues. CDR3 DNA: TGCGCCAGCAGTCAAGGAGACATGAACACTGAAGCTTTCTTT. Its translation: CASSQGDMNTEAFF.

The rearrangement joins TRBV9 to TRBJ2-1; 13 bases agree with TRBD2. The J segment lost 5 bases and the V segment lost 3 bases, leaving 2 bases of the junction unmatched. The CDR3 length is 15 residues. The germline CDR1 and CDR2 sequences are SGDLS and YYNGEE. CDR3 coding DNA: TGTGCCAGCAGCGCAGGGACTAGCGGGAACAATGAGCAGTTCTTC. Its protein is CASSAGTSGNNEQFF.

The rearrangement uses TRBV5-6 and TRBJ2-7; D possibly uses TRBD1 or TRBD2 (5 bases each). CDR3 length equals 17 residues. V lost 4 bases and J 3 bases, leaving 23 bases between the germline ends. The germline V gene encodes CDR1 SGHDT and CDR2 YYEEEE. The DNA of the CDR3 is TGTGCCAGCAGCCCCGGGGCCACCAATTACGAGTACTACGAGCAGTACGTC. Translation gives CASSPGATNYEYYEQYV.

V and J are TRBV5-1 and TRBJ2-2, with 7 bases that match TRBD2. Looked up from germline, CDR1 is SGHRS and CDR2 is YFSETQ. V lost 2 bases and J lost 7; bases outside the gene matches: 5. The CDR3 runs to 14 residues. This CDR3 is CASSFPSGGGELFF. The CDR3 DNA follows: TGCGCCAGCAGCTTCCCGTCGGGGGGCGGGGAGCTGTTTTTT.

V is TRBV5-6 and J is TRBJ1-1, with 10 positions matching TRBD1. V trimming: 4 bases; J trimming: 4 bases; junction bases outside the gene matches: 7. Germline V gene data show CDR1 as SGHDT and CDR2 as YYEEEE. The CDR3 spans 15 residues. The CDR3: CASSPGDRGSTEAFF. In DNA, the CDR3 is TGTGCCAGCAGCCCCGGGGACAGGGGTTCCACTGAAGCTTTCTTT.

This clone appeared once. The chain has TRBV5-1 and TRBJ1-3; D is uncertain. The germline V and J ends were trimmed by 0 bases and 4 bases, with 8 bases remaining between them. Per the germline V gene, CDR1 is SGHRS and CDR2 is YFSETQ. CDR3 size: 14 residues. CDR3 DNA sequence: TGCGCCAGCAGCTTGGGTGGGAGCGGAAACACCATATATTTT. Its translation is CASSLGGSGNTIYF.

The rearrangement links TRBV9 to TRBJ2-2; TRBD1 is a possible D gene (6 bases). Germline lookup yields CDR1 SGDLS and CDR2 YYNGEE. Deletions cut 3 bases from V and 2 bases from J, with 8 bases between. The CDR3 loop spans 14 amino acids. CDR3 protein: CASSAGTNTGELFF. Written as DNA, the CDR3 is TGTGCCAGCAGCGCAGGGACAAACACCGGGGAGCTGTTTTTT.

CDR3 bases: TGTGCCAGCAGCTTTTTGTGGGGTATCTCTGGAAACACCATATATTTT. Translation gives CASSFLWGISGNTIYF. The gene calls are TRBV5-8 and TRBJ1-3; D is uncertain. V was shortened by 2 bases and J by 0 bases, with 12 bases between the two germline ends. CDR1 and CDR2 (germline): SGHTS, YDEGEE. This CDR3 comprises 16 residues.

This clone was recorded a few times. The chain joins TRBV7-9 to TRBJ2-7; possibly TRBD1 for D (5 bases). Trimming cost V 5 bases and J 9 bases, with 14 bases left between them. The length of the CDR3 is 12 residues. Germline V gene lookup returns CDR1 SEHNR and CDR2 FQNEAQ (reference sequence). The CDR3 spells CASSLISQGQYF. The CDR3, as DNA: TGTGCCAGCAGCCTCATAAGCCAGGGGCAGTACTTC.

This clone has just a few counts. This sequence joins TRBV19 and TRBJ2-5; D is undetermined. Germline CDR1 LNHDA, CDR2 SQIVND (reference sequence). V dropped 1 base and J dropped 4 bases, with 4 bases sitting between them. This CDR3 spans 12 amino acids. The DNA of the CDR3 is TGTGCCAGTAGTATAGCCGGAGAGACCCAGTACTTC. The encoded protein is CASSIAGETQYF. Full variable domain (outside the CDR3, taken from reference TRBV19 and TRBJ2-5): DGGITQSPKYLFRKEGQNVTLSCEQNLNHDAMYWYRQDPGQGLRLIYYSQIVNDFQKGDIAEGYSVSREKKESFPLTVTSAQKNPTAFYLCASSIAGETQYFGPGTRLLVL.

The DNA of the CDR3 is TGTGCCAGCAGTGAAGGGGAGAACACTGAAGCTTTCTTT. Translation gives CASSEGENTEAFF. This sequence joins TRBV6-1 and TRBJ1-1; no definite D call. Germline CDR1 reads MNHNS; CDR2 reads SASEGT. This CDR3 has 13 amino acids. Trimming removed 1 base from V and 1 base from J, with 4 bases in between.